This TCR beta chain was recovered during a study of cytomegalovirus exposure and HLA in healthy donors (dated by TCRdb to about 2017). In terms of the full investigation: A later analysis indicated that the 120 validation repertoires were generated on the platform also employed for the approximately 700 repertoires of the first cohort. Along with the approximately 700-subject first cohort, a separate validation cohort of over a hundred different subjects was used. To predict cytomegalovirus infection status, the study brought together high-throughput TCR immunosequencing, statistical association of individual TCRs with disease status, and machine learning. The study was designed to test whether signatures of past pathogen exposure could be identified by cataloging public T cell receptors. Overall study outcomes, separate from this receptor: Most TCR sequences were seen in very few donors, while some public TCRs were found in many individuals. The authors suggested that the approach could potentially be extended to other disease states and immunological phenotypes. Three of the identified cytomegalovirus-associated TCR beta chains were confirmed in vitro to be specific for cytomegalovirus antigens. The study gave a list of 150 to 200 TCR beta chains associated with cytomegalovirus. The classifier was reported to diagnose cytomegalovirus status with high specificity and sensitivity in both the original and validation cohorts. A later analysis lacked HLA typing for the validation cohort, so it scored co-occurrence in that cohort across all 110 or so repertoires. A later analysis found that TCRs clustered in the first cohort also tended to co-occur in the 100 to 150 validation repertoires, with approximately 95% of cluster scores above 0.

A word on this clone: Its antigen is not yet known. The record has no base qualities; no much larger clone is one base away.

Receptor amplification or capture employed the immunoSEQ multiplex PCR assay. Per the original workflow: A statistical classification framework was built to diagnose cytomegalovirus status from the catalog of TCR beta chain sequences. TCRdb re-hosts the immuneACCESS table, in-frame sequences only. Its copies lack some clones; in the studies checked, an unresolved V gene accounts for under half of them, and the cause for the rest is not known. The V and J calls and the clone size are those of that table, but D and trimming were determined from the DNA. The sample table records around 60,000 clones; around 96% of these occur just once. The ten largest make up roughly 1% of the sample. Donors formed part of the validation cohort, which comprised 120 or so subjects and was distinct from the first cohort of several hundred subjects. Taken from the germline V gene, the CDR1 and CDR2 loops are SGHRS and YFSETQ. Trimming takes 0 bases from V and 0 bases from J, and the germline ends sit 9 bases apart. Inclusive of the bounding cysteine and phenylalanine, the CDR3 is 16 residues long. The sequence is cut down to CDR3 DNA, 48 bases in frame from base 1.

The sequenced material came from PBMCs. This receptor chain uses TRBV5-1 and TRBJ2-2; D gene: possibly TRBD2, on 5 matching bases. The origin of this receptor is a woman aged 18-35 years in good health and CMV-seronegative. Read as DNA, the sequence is TGCGCCAGCAGCTTGGCCGGACTTCCGAACACCGGGGAGCTGTTTTTT. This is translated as CASSLAGLPNTGELFF.